Below are 24 T cell receptor beta chains sequenced from a single sample in a study of blood T cell repertoires in COVID-19 (dated by TCRdb to between 2020 and 2021). The method was the immunoSEQ multiplex PCR assay. TCRdb holds this immuneACCESS table with in-frame rearrangements only. Some clones are missing; in checked studies, unresolved V genes explain under half, and the rest has no known cause. This sample has 170,000 or so clones in its table, and 80% to 85% of those were observed once. The top ten clonotypes cover roughly 7.5% of the sample. The material sequenced was peripheral blood. These receptors were collected from a woman in her 70s with COVID-19, enrolled during active disease.

The chain joins TRBV18 to TRBJ2-1; D unclear. The CDR3 is 13 amino acids. The germline gives CDR1 KGHSH, CDR2 LQKENI. Deletions cut 3 bases from V and 10 bases from J, with 13 bases between. The chain's CDR3 is CASSPADMPEQFF. The CDR3 coding sequence is TGTGCCAGCTCACCTGCCGACATGCCCGAGCAGTTCTTC.

This clone has a single count. The gene calls are TRBV28 and TRBJ1-2; TRBD1 matches 10 bases. The germline CDR1 and CDR2 sequences are MDHEN and SYDVKM. V dropped 7 bases and J dropped 6; count of bases not matched to a gene: 2. This CDR3 is built from 12 residues. CDR3: CASIGTGDGYTF. The CDR3 region has the DNA TGTGCCAGCATAGGGACAGGGGATGGCTACACCTTC.

This chain links TRBV7-2 with TRBJ1-5; D perhaps matches TRBD1 (6 bases). In germline, CDR1 is SGHTA, CDR2 FQGNSA. The V and J ends lost 1 base and 10 bases respectively, with 11 bases between them. The CDR3 length is 13 residues. The CDR3 spells CASSLGTAEPQHF. The CDR3, as DNA: TGTGCCAGCAGCTTAGGGACAGCCGAACCCCAGCATTTT.

This chain links TRBV4-2 with TRBJ1-3; D remains ambiguous. The V gene's germline CDR1 is LGHNA and CDR2 YNFKEQ. V was clipped by 1 base and J by 0 bases, with 10 bases between them. The CDR3 loop spans 16 amino acids. The DNA of the CDR3 is TGTGCCAGCAGCCAAGTCCGACTGATCTCTGGAAACACCATATATTTT. The encoded protein is CASSQVRLISGNTIYF.

V usage is TRBV2 and J usage is TRBJ1-2, with TRBD1 matching over 11 bases. Germline assignment: CDR1 SNHLY and CDR2 FYNNEI. The CDR3 extends over 13 amino acids. J gave up 4 bases and V 8 bases, and 3 bases lay outside the gene matches. The CDR3 DNA is TGTGCCAGCGGACAGGGGGCGACCTATGGCTACACCTTC. This translates into CASGQGATYGYTF.

This chain joins TRBV12-5 and TRBJ1-2; D is possibly TRBD1 (5 bases). CDR1 LGHNT and CDR2 FRNRAP come from the germline V gene. This CDR3 contains 14 residues. The V end lost 0 bases, the J end lost 2 bases, and 7 bases lay between the germline ends. CDR3 residues: CASGLVPGNYGYTF. The DNA of the CDR3 is TGTGCTAGTGGTTTGGTACCAGGGAACTATGGCTACACCTTC.

The rearrangement links TRBV19 to TRBJ2-7, with 9 bases lining up with TRBD2. Germline V CDR1 and CDR2: LNHDA, SQIVND (reference sequence). V lost 3 bases to trimming and J lost 3 bases; unmatched junction nucleotides: 6. This CDR3 spans 15 amino acids. CDR3 in amino acids: CASSILAGNLYEQYF. The CDR3 DNA sequence: TGTGCCAGTAGTATTCTAGCGGGAAACCTCTACGAGCAGTACTTC.

J is TRBJ2-5 and V is TRBV6-5; tentatively, D is TRBD2 (6 bases). The CDR3 sequence is 13 residues long. The V gene's germline CDR1 is MNHEY and CDR2 SVGAGI. Deletions cut 7 bases from V and 5 bases from J, with 14 bases between. The CDR3 sequence: CASTMPAGETQYF. CDR3 bases: TGTGCCAGCACCATGCCAGCGGGTGAGACCCAGTACTTC.

With respect to this clone: This CDR3 is also generated by other DNA sequences in the sample. V and J are TRBV28 and TRBJ1-3; D is undetermined. The CDR3 has 15 residues. Germline V lookup: CDR1 MDHEN, CDR2 SYDVKM. Deletions cut 2 bases from V and 0 bases from J, with 8 bases between. CDR3 nucleotides: TGTGCCAGCAGTTTAAGCGGTAGCTCTGGAAACACCATATATTTT. Translating it yields CASSLSGSSGNTIYF.

V is TRBV9 and J is TRBJ2-1, with D perhaps matching TRBD1 (6 bases). Germline lookup yields CDR1 SGDLS and CDR2 YYNGEE. V was clipped by 0 bases and J by 4 bases, with 11 bases between them. The CDR3 loop spans 15 amino acids. The CDR3 DNA sequence: TGTGCCAGCAGCGTAGAGGGGGTGGGTTACAATGAGCAGTTCTTC. Translation: CASSVEGVGYNEQFF.

The chain is built from TRBV18 and TRBJ2-4; TRBD1 matches 7 bases. Trimming removed 3 bases from V and 2 bases from J; junction bases left unmatched: 7. Per the germline V gene, CDR1 is KGHSH and CDR2 is LQKENI. CDR3 length: 16 amino acids. The CDR3 DNA follows: TGTGCCAGCTCACCTTCTTCAGGGGGAACCAAAAACATTCAGTACTTC. As protein: CASSPSSGGTKNIQYF.

V and J are TRBV7-2 and TRBJ2-4; the match to TRBD1 covers 7 bases. The germline gives CDR1 SGHTA, CDR2 FQGNSA. This CDR3 comprises 16 residues. V was clipped by 5 bases and J by 0 bases; unmatched bases: 7. The CDR3 nucleotides are TGTGCCAGCAGCACCCTGGGACAGCTAGCCAAAAACATTCAGTACTTC. This sequence encodes CASSTLGQLAKNIQYF.

The V gene is TRBV7-7, the J gene TRBJ1-1; D possibly corresponds to TRBD1 (5 bases). V lost 1 base, J lost 1 base, and 10 bases lay in between. The CDR3 is made up of 15 amino acids. CDR1 and CDR2 from the germline V gene are SSHAT and FNYEAQ (reference sequence). The CDR3 DNA sequence: TGTGCCAGCAGCTTAGTGGGGGGTGAGAACACTGAAGCTTTCTTT. This gives the protein CASSLVGGENTEAFF. Variable domain in full (rest from reference TRBV7-7 and TRBJ1-1): GAGVSQSPRYKVTKRGQDVTLRCDPISSHATLYWYQQALGQGPEFLTYFNYEAQPDKSGLPSDRFSAERPEGSISTLTIQRTEQRDSAMYRCASSLVGGENTEAFFGQGTRLTVV.

This chain uses TRBV18 with TRBJ2-5; D is unclear. Trimming stripped 4 bases from V and 1 base from J, with 10 bases between. The germline gives CDR1 KGHSH, CDR2 LQKENI. The CDR3 has 14 residues. CDR3 sequence: CASSLVDTQETQYF. CDR3 bases: TGTGCCAGCTCACTGGTAGACACCCAAGAGACCCAGTACTTC.

Here the CDR3 reads CASSLRTKGLGTGELFF. In DNA, the CDR3 is TGTGCCAGCAGTTTGCGGACTAAGGGGTTGGGGACCGGGGAGCTGTTTTTT. The chain has TRBV27 and TRBJ2-2, with D maybe TRBD2 (6 bases). Germline CDR1 MNHEY, CDR2 SMNVEV (reference sequence). Trimming cost V 3 bases and J 5 bases, with 19 bases left between them. The CDR3 has 17 amino acids.

This clone was counted only a few times. The chain combines TRBV28 with TRBJ2-6; D not resolved. The V and J ends lost 2 bases and 2 bases respectively, with 4 bases between them. The CDR3 runs to 14 residues. CDR1 and CDR2 (germline): MDHEN, SYDVKM. The CDR3 bases are TGTGCCAGCAGTTTAAACACTGGGGCCAACGTCCTGACTTTC. It is translated as CASSLNTGANVLTF.

V usage is TRBV11-2 and J usage is TRBJ2-1; possible D gene TRBD1, 5 bases. Trimming left V 0 bases short and J 10 bases short, with 7 bases between. The CDR3 has 12 amino acids. The germline gives CDR1 SGHAT, CDR2 FQNNGV. CDR3 sequence: CASSLDGQEQFF. The CDR3 region has the DNA TGTGCCAGCAGCTTAGATGGACAAGAGCAGTTCTTC. The entire variable domain, with the rest obtained from reference TRBV11-2 and TRBJ2-1, is as follows: EAGVAQSPRYKIIEKRQSVAFWCNPISGHATLYWYQQILGQGPKLLIQFQNNGVVDDSQLPKDRFSAERLKGVDSTLKIQPAKLEDSAVYLCASSLDGQEQFFGPGTRLTVL.

V gene TRBV5-4 combines with J gene TRBJ2-7, with a tentative D call TRBD2 (5 bases). The ends were cut back, 2 bases at V and 3 bases at J, with 18 bases in the middle. Germline loops: CDR1 SGHNT, CDR2 YYREEE (reference sequence). CDR3 length: 16 amino acids. This chain's CDR3 is CASSLSASRENYEQYF. DNA for the CDR3: TGTGCCAGCAGCTTATCCGCTTCCCGGGAAAACTACGAGCAGTACTTC.

The genes are TRBV3-1 (or the pseudogene TRBV3-2) and TRBJ1-3; D is unclear. CDR3 length: 15 residues. CDR1 is LGHDT, CDR2 YNNKEL, per germline (reference sequence). Trimming left V 6 bases short and J 0 bases short, with 12 bases between. The CDR3 is CASSATINSGNTIYF. The CDR3 region has the DNA TGTGCCAGCAGTGCTACTATCAACTCTGGAAACACCATATATTTT.

This chain links TRBV5-1 with TRBJ1-4; no definite D call. Germline V lookup: CDR1 SGHRS, CDR2 YFSETQ. The CDR3 extends over 13 amino acids. Trimming pared 2 bases from V and 4 bases from J, leaving 6 bases between. The CDR3 bases are TGCGCCAGCAGCTTTATAGATAATGAAAAACTGTTTTTT. Translation gives CASSFIDNEKLFF.

The chain has TRBV7-6 and TRBJ2-3, with D possibly TRBD2 on 6 matching bases. The CDR3 totals 16 residues. The germline V and J ends were trimmed by 4 bases and 0 bases, with 14 bases remaining between them. The germline gives CDR1 SGHVS, CDR2 FNYEAQ. CDR3 nucleotide sequence: TGTGCCAGCAGCTCCCTGGGGGGTGGGAGCACAGATACGCAGTATTTT. Protein: CASSSLGGGSTDTQYF.

The rearrangement links TRBV29-1 to TRBJ1-1; D ambiguous. The CDR3 extends over 13 amino acids. V lost 8 bases and J lost 5, with 18 bases in between. CDR1 is SQVTM, CDR2 ANQGSEA, per germline. The CDR3 loop reads CSSVVGEVTEAFF. CDR3 bases: TGCAGCAGCGTTGTAGGAGAGGTTACTGAAGCTTTCTTT. The complete variable domain, with remaining parts taken from reference TRBV29-1 and TRBJ1-1, reads SAVISQKPSRDICQRGTSLTIQCQVDSQVTMMFWYRQQPGQSLTLIATANQGSEATYESGFVIDKFPISRPNLTFSTLTVSNMSPEDSSIYLCSSVVGEVTEAFFGQGTRLTVV.

The chain has TRBV27 and TRBJ1-3; the match to TRBD1 covers 7 bases. Germline CDR1 reads MNHEY; CDR2 reads SMNVEV (reference sequence). The CDR3 totals 15 residues. V dropped 6 bases and J dropped 6; count of bases not matched to a gene: 11. The CDR3 loop reads CASRQTGTPVNTIYF. As DNA, the CDR3 is TGTGCCAGCAGGCAGACAGGGACTCCTGTAAACACCATATATTTT.

This clone was counted a few times. J is TRBJ2-7 and V is TRBV4-1; 8 bases map to TRBD1. This CDR3 contains 15 residues. The trim removed 2 bases at V and 4 bases at J, leaving 7 bases unmatched. CDR1 is MGHRA, CDR2 YSYEKL, per germline. CDR3: CASSQRTGYSYEQYF. CDR3 sequence (DNA): TGCGCCAGCAGCCAAAGGACAGGGTACTCTTACGAGCAGTACTTC.